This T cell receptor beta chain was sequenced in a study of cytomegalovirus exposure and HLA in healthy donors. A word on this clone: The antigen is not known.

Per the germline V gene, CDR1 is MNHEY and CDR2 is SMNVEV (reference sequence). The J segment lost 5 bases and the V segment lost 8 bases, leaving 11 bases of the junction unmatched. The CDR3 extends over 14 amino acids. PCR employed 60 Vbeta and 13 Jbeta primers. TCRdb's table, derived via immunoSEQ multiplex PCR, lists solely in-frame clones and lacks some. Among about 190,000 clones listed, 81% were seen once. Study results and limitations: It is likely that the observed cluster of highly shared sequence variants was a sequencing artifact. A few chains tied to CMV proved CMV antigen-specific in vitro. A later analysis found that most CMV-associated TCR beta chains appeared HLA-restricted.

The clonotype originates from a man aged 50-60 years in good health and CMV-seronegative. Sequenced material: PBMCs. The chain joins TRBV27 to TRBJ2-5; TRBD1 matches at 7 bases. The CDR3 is CASSKTGREETQYF. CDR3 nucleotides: TGTGCCAGCTCTAAGACAGGGCGAGAGGAGACCCAGTACTTC.